Listed below are T cell receptor beta chains from one sample, sequenced in a study of cytomegalovirus exposure and HLA in healthy donors. Sequencing used immunoSEQ multiplex PCR; TCRdb keeps in-frame clones, though not all of them. The sample holds 150,000 or so clones, 80% to 85% seen once. The sequenced sample consisted of PBMCs. The receptors here all came from a man between 18 and 29 years old in good health and CMV-seronegative. Each CDR3 is given without its conserved first and last residue. The order of the fields is clone size, V gene, D gene, CDR3 protein. D genes are given only for firm matches. Clone size is stated in some rows and not others, as once, few, many or a class when expanded.

size: NA; V: TRBV10-3; D: TRBD1; CDR3: AISPDRVDEQY
size: NA; V: TRBV6-1; D: NA; CDR3: ASFVSYEQY
size: once; V: TRBV6-6; D: NA; CDR3: ASSGQYYEQY
size: NA; V: TRBV28; D: TRBD1; CDR3: ASSSPRTGGSYEQY
size: NA; V: TRBV9; D: TRBD1; CDR3: ASSPGQGPSYEQY
size: NA; V: TRBV27; D: NA; CDR3: ASSPGVIDYGYT
size: once; V: TRBV2; D: NA; CDR3: ASRVNSNQPQH
size: NA; V: TRBV5-1; D: NA; CDR3: ASSSTTDYGYT
size: NA; V: TRBV19; D: NA; CDR3: ASRLYSNQPQH
size: NA; V: TRBV6-5; D: NA; CDR3: ASGGRGVKAF
size: NA; V: TRBV25-1; D: NA; CDR3: ASSERGSHGEF
size: NA; V: TRBV4-1; D: TRBD1; CDR3: ASSRQTGVNNQPQH
size: NA; V: TRBV2; D: TRBD2; CDR3: ASSEAWGTSGGAGTDTQY
size: NA; V: TRBV6-5; D: NA; CDR3: ASSYSMSSYEQY
size: NA; V: TRBV6-4; D: NA; CDR3: ASSDSGDTNEQF
size: NA; V: TRBV28; D: NA; CDR3: ASSSPNSGANVLT
size: NA; V: TRBV5-1; D: TRBD1; CDR3: ASSPTGGDQPQH
size: NA; V: TRBV27; D: NA; CDR3: ASSLWALAGTGELF
size: NA; V: TRBV4-1; D: TRBD1; CDR3: ASSHPGDSQQPQH
size: NA; V: TRBV25-1; D: TRBD1; CDR3: ASSGQGQSYGYT
size: NA; V: TRBV27; D: NA; CDR3: ASSFRDTDTQY
size: NA; V: TRBV29-1; D: TRBD1; CDR3: SVAHPQTGFPYEQY
size: NA; V: TRBV7-8; D: TRBD2; CDR3: ASSPHTGTSAYEQY
size: NA; V: TRBV28; D: TRBD2; CDR3: ASSFSAAGEYTDTQY
size: NA; V: TRBV6-5; D: NA; CDR3: ASSYSRTEAF
size: NA; V: TRBV19; D: NA; CDR3: ASKAMGYSNQPQH
size: NA; V: TRBV19; D: NA; CDR3: ASSIRPNLGYEQY
size: NA; V: TRBV7-8; D: NA; CDR3: ASSTGISQETQY
size: few; V: TRBV4-3; D: NA; CDR3: ASSQDLAANYGYT
size: NA; V: TRBV7-2; D: TRBD2; CDR3: ASSFGGGNTDTQY
size: NA; V: TRBV7-2; D: TRBD2; CDR3: ASSFGGGLYEQY
size: NA; V: TRBV4-2; D: NA; CDR3: ASSEPGGRAGELF
size: NA; V: TRBV4-1; D: NA; CDR3: ASSPRHRFGGYT
size: NA; V: TRBV11-2; D: TRBD2; CDR3: ASSPGAGVYEQY
size: NA; V: TRBV12-5; D: NA; CDR3: ASGLGAYSGNTIY
size: few; V: TRBV27; D: TRBD1; CDR3: ASRSDRVRSYNEQF
size: NA; V: TRBV7-9; D: NA; CDR3: ASSHQAIRDTQNTEAF
size: NA; V: TRBV10-3; D: NA; CDR3: AITRDRGEKLF
size: NA; V: TRBV11-2; D: NA; CDR3: ASSLDQGGVYEQY
size: NA; V: TRBV28; D: NA; CDR3: ASSLSRNYGYT
size: NA; V: TRBV6-1; D: NA; CDR3: ANPVAVGEPQH
size: NA; V: TRBV5-6; D: TRBD2; CDR3: ASSQAAGVTDTQY
size: NA; V: TRBV25-1; D: TRBD2; CDR3: ASSDPGAGATSTDTQY
size: NA; V: TRBV2; D: NA; CDR3: ASSELGHI
size: NA; V: TRBV29-1; D: TRBD2; CDR3: SEREVSDTQY